This TCR beta chain was captured in a study of cytomegalovirus exposure and HLA in healthy donors. Whole-study findings and limits: Some public TCRs appeared in many individuals, while most sequences were rare.

Comments on this clone: Antigen specificity is unknown.

PCR used 60 Vbeta primers and 13 Jbeta primers. Some clones are missing from TCRdb's copy, which holds only in-frame ones; the method was immunoSEQ multiplex PCR. The table lists around 120,000 clones, 70% to 75% of them singletons, with roughly 1.6% in the top ten. This CDR3 has 14 amino acids. CDR1 and CDR2 (germline): SGHVS, FQNEAQ. The ends were cut back, 1 base at V and 9 bases at J, with 13 bases in the middle. Sequenced: PBMCs. The rearrangement links TRBV7-8 to TRBJ1-5; D unresolved. This clonotype was obtained from a woman younger than 30 in good health and CMV-seronegative. The CDR3 loop reads CASSLEVRVGPQHF. CDR3 nucleotide sequence: TGTGCCAGCAGCTTAGAGGTCCGGGTGGGGCCCCAGCATTTT.